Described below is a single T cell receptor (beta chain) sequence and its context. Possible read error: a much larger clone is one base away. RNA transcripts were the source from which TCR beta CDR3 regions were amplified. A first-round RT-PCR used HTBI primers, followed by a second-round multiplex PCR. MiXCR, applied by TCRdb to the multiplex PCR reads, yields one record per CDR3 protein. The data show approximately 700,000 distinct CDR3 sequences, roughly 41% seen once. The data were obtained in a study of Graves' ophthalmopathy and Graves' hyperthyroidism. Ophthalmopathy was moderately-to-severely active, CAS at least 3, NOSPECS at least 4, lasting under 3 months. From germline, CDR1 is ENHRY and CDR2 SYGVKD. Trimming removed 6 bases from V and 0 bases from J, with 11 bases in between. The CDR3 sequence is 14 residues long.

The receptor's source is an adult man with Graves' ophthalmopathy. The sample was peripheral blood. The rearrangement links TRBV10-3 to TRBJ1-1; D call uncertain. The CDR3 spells CAISDDLMNTEAFF. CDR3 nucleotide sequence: TGTGCCATCAGCGACGACCTCATGAACACTGAAGCTTTCTTT.